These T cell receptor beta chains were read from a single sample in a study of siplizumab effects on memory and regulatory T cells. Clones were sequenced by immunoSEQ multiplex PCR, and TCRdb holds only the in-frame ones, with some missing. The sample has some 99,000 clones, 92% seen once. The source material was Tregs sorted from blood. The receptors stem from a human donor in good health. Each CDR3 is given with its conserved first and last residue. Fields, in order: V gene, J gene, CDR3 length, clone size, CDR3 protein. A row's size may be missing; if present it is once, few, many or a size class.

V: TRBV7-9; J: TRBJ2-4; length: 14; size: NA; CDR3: CASSRGTGENIQYF
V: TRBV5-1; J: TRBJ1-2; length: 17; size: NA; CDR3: CASSRELPPPLNYGYTF
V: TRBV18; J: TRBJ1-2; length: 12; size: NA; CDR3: CASSPGGVGYTF
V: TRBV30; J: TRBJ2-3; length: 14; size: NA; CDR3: CAWRGGELADTQYF
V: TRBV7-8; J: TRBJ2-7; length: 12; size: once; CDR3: CASSLSGYEQYF
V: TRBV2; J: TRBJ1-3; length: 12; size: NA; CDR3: CASRQQGNTIYF
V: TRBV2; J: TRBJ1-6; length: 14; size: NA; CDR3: CASSPNRGSSPLHF
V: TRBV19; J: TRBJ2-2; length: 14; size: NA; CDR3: CASRYGTDTGELFF
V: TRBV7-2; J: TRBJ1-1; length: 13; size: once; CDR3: CASSLNGNTEAFF
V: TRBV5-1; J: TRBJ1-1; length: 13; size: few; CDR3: CASMYGPNTEAFF
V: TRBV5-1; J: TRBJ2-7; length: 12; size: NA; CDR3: CASRRQNYEQYF
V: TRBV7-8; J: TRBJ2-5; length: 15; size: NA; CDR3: CASSPRPWGPETQYF
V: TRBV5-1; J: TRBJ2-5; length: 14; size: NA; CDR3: CASGRGGAQETQYF
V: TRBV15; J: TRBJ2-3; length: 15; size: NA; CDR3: CATRRESTSTDTQYF
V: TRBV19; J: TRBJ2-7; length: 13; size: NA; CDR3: CASKARTAYEQYF
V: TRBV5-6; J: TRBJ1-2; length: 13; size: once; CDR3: CASSPDSNYGYTF
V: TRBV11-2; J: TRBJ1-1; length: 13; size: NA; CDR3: CASSSGMNTEAFF
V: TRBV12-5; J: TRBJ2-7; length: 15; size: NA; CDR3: CASGLGVTGTVEQYF
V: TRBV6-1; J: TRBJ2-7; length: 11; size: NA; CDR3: CASSKGAQWYF
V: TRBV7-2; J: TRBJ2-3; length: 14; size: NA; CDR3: CASSLSAGKDTQYF
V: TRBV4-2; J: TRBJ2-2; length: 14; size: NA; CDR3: CASSQISVIGELFF
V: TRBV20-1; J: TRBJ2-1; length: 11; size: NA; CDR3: CSARESGEQFF
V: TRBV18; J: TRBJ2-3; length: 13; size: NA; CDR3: CASSPPVTDTQYF
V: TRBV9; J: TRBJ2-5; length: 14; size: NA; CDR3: CASSVGGIQETQYF
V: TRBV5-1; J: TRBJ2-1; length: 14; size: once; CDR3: CASSLGSGPLEQFF
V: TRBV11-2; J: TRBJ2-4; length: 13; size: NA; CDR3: CASSLDAPNIQYF
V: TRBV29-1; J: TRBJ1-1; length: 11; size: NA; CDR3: CSVAKNTEAFF
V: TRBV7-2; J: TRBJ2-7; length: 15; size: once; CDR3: CASSSGLAGAAEQYF
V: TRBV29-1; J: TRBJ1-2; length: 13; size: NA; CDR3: CSVPQGIGYGYTF
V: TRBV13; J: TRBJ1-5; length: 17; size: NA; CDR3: CASSLEGTGAQGKAQHF
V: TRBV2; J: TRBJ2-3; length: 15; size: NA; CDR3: CASTGVGSSTDTQYF
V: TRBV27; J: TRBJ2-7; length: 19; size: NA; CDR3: CASSLTGLAGGIESYEQYF
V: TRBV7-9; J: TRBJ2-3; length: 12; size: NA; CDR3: CASSLGADTQYF
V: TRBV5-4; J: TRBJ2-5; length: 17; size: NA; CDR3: CASSLRAGQGALETQYF
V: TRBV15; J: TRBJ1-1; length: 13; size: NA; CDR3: CATSRGFSTEAFF
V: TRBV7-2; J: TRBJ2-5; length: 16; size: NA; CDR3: CASSLTSGGARETQYF
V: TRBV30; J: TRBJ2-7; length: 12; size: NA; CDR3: CAWSRGLYEQYF
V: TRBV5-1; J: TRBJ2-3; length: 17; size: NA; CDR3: CASSPGLAGGFTDTQYF
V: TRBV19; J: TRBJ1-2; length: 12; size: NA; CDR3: CASRNDKRGYTF
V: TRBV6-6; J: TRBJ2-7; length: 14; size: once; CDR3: CASETGGVSYEQYF
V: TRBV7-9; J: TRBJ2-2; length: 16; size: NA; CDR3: CASSFSGTGGTGELFF
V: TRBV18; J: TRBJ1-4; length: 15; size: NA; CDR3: CASSSTGVSGEKLFF
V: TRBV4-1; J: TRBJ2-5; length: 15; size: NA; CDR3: CASSQDRRTSGTQYF
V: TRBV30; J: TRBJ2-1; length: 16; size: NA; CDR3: CAWSPLGLPTYNEQFF
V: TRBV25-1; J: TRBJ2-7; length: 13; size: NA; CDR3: CASSERGSYEQYF
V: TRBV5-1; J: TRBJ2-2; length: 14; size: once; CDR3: CASSWDLNTGELFF
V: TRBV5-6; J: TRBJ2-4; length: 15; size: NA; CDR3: CASSTADRRKNIQYF